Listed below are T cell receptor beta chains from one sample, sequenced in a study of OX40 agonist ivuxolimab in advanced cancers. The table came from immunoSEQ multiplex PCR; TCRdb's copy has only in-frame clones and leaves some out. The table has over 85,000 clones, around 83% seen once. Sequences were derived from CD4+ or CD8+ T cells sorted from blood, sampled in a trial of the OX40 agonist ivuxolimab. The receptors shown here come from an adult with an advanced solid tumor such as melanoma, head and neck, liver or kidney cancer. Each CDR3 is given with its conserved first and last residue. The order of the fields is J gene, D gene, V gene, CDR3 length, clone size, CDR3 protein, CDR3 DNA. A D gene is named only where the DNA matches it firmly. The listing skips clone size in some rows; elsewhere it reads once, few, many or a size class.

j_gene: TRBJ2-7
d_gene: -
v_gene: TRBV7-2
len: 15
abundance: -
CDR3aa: CASSLGAGAVYEQYF
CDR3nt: TGTGCCAGCAGCCTAGGGGCGGGGGCCGTTTACGAGCAGTACTTC

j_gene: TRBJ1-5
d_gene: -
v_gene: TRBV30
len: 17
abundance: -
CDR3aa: CAWSGSGGAVSNQPQHF
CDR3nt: TGTGCCTGGAGTGGATCGGGGGGGGCAGTAAGCAATCAGCCCCAGCATTTT

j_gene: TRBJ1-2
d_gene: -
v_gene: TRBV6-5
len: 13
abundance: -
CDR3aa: CASTLDRTSGYTF
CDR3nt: TGTGCCAGCACCCTCGACAGGACTTCTGGCTACACCTTC

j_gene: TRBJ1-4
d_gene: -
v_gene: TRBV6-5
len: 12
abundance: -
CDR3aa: CASSPLNEKLFF
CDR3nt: TGTGCCAGCAGCCCTCTTAATGAAAAACTGTTTTTT

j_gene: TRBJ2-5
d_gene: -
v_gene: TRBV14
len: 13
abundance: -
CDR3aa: CASSRGYQETQYF
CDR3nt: TGTGCCAGCAGCCGGGGGTACCAAGAGACCCAGTACTTC

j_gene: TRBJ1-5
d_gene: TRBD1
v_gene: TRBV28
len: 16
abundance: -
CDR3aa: CASRLTGTGVYQPQHF
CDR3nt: TGTGCCAGCAGATTGACTGGGACAGGAGTTTATCAGCCCCAGCATTTT

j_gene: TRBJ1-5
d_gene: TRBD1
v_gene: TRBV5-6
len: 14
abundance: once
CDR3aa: CASSLGTGAQPQHF
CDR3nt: TGTGCCAGCAGCCTCGGGACAGGGGCTCAGCCCCAGCATTTT

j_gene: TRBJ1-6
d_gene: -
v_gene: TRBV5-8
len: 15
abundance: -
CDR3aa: CASQAGAGRYSPLHF
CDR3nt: TGTGCCAGCCAGGCCGGGGCCGGTCGGTATTCACCCCTCCACTTT

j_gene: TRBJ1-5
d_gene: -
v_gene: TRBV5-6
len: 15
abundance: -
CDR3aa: CASSLRGAGNQPQHF
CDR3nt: TGTGCCAGCAGCTTACGGGGGGCCGGGAATCAGCCCCAGCATTTT

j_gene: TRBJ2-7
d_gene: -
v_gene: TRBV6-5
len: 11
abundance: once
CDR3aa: CASSYAGPLQF
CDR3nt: TGTGCCAGCAGTTACGCCGGACCCCTCCAATTC

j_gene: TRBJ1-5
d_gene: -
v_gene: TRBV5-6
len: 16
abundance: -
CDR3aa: CASSQYGVRGDQPQHF
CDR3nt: TGTGCCAGCAGCCAATACGGAGTGAGAGGCGATCAGCCCCAGCATTTT

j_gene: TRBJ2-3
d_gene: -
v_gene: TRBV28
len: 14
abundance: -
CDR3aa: CASAGPQWGDTQYF
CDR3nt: TGTGCCAGCGCAGGACCCCAGTGGGGGGATACGCAGTATTTT

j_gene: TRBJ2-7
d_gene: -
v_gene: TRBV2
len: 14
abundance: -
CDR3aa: CASTGRDQAYEQYF
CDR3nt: TGTGCCAGCACTGGCCGGGACCAGGCGTACGAGCAGTACTTC